This entry describes one T cell receptor beta chain. The data belong to a study of Ad26.COV2.S vaccination and SARS-CoV-2 variants. Treatment defined: some 20 received Ad26.COV2.S at low or high dose, single or two shots; about 5 received placebo; per-sample allocation not given. Specimen acquisition occurred on day 63 following the initial vaccine or placebo injection. V was clipped by 3 bases and J by 2 bases, with 22 bases between them. This CDR3 is 17 amino acids long. The germline CDR1 and CDR2 sequences are DFQATT and SNEGSKA (reference sequence). Repertoires were generated with immunoSEQ multiplex PCR, while TCRdb's copy carries only in-frame clones and drops some. The sample carries approximately 300,000 clones, around 84% recorded once.

V usage is TRBV20-1 and J usage is TRBJ2-5; possibly TRBD2 for D (6 bases). Sequenced here: peripheral blood, sampled in a trial of Ad26.COV2.S vaccine versus placebo. This receptor was identified in a person aged 18-65 years who received the Ad26.COV2.S COVID-19 vaccine or a placebo. The CDR3 reads CSASFRTNPVLQETQYF. The CDR3 nucleotides read TGCAGTGCTAGTTTTCGGACTAATCCCGTCCTACAAGAGACCCAGTACTTC.